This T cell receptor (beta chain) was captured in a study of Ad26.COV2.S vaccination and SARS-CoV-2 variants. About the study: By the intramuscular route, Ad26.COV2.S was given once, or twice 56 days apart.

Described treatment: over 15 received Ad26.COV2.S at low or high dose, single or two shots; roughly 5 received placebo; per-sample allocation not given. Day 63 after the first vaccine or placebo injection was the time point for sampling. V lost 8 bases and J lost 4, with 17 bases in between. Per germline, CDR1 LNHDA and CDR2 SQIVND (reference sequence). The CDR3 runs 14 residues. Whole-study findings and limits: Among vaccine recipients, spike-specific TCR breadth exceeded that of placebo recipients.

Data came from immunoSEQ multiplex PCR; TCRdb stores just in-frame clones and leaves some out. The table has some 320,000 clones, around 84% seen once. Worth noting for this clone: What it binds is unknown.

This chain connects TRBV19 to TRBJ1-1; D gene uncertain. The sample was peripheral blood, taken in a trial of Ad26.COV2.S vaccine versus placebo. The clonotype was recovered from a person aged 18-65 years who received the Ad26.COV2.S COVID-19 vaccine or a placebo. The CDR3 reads CASAPTWVTTEAFF. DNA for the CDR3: TGTGCCAGTGCCCCTACATGGGTTACCACTGAAGCTTTCTTT.